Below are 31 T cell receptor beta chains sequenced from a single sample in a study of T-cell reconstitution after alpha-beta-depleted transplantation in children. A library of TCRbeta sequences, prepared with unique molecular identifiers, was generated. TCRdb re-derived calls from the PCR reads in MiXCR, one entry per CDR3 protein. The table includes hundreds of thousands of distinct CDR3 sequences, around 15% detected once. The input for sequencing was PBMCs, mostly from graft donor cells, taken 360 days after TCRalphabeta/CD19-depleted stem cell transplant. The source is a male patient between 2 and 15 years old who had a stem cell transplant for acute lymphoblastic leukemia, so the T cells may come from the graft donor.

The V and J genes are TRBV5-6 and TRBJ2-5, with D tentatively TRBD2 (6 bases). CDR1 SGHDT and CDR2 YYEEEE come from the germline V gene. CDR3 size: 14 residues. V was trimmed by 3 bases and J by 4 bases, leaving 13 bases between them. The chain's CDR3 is CASSSLAVGETQYF. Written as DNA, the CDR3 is TGTGCCAGCAGCTCTTTAGCGGTGGGAGAGACCCAGTACTTC. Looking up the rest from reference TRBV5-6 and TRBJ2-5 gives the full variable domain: DAGVTQSPTHLIKTRGQQVTLRCSPKSGHDTVSWYQQALGQGPQFIFQYYEEEERQRGNFPDRFSGHQFPNYSSELNVNALLLGDSALYLCASSSLAVGETQYFGPGTRLLVL.

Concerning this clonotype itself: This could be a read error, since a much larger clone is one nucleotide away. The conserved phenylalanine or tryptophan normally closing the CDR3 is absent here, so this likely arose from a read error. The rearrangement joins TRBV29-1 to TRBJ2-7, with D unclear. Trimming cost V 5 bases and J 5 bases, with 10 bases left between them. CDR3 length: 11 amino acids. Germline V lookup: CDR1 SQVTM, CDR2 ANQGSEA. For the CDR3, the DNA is TGCAGCGTTACCAGGTTCGACGAGCAGTACTCC. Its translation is CSVTRFDEQYS.

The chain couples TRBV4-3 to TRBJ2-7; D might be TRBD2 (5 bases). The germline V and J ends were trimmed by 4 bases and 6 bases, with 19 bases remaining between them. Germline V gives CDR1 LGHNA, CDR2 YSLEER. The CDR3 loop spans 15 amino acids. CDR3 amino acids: CASSLSHPGVGEQYF. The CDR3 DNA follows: TGCGCCAGCAGCCTTTCACACCCCGGGGTTGGCGAGCAGTACTTC.

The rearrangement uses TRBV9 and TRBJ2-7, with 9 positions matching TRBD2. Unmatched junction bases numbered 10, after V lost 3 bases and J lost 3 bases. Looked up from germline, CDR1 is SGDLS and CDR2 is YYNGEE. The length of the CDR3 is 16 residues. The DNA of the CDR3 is TGTGCCAGCAGCGCGGGCGGGAGGGCCTCCAGCTACGAGCAGTACTTC. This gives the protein CASSAGGRASSYEQYF.

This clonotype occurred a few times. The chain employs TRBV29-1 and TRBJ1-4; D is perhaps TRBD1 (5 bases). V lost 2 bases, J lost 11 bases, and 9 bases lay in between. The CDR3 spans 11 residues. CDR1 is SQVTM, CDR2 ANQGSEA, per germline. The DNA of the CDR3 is TGCAGCGTTGAACTTGGGGGGAAACTGTTTTTT. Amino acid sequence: CSVELGGKLFF.

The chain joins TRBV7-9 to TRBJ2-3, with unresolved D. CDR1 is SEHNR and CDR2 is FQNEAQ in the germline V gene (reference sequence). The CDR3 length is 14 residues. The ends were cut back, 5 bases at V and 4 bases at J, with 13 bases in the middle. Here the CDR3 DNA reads TGTGCCAGCAGCCTCAGATCCACCGCAGATACGCAGTATTTT. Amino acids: CASSLRSTADTQYF.

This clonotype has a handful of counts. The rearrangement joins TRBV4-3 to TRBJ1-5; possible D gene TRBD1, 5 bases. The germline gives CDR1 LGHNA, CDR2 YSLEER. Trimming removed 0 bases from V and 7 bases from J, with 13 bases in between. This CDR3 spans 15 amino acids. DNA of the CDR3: TGCGCCAGCAGCCAAGAACCGGGGGGGAGGCAGCCCCAGCATTTT. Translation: CASSQEPGGRQPQHF.

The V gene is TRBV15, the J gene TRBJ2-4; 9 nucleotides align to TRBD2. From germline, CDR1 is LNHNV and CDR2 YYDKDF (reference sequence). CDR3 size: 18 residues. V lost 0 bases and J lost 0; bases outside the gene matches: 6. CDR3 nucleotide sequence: TGTGCCACCAGCAGAGAACTAGCGGGTCTTCCAGCCAAAAACATTCAGTACTTC. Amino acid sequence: CATSRELAGLPAKNIQYF.

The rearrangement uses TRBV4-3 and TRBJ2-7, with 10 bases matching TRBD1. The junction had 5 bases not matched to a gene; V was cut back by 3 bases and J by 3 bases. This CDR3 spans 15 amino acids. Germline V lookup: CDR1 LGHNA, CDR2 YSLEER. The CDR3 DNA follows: TGCGCCAGCAGCCACCGGGACAGGGGACTCTACGAGCAGTACTTC. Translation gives CASSHRDRGLYEQYF.

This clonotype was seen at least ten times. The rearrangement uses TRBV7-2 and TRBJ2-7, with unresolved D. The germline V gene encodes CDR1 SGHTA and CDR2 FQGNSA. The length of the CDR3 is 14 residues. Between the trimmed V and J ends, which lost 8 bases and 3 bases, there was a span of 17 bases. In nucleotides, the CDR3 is TGTGCCAGCTCGCAAAGCGACAACCTCTACGAGCAGTACTTC. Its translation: CASSQSDNLYEQYF.

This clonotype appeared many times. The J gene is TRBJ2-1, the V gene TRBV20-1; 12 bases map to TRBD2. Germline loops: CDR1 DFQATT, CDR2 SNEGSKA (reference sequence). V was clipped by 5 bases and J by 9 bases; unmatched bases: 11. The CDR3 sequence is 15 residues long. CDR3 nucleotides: TGCAGTGCTGGGCGCCTAGCGGGAGGGTTTTTTGAGCAGTTCTTC. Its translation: CSAGRLAGGFFEQFF.

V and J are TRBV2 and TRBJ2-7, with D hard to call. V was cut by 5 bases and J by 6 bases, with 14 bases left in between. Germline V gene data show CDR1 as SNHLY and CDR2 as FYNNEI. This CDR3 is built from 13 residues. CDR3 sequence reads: CASSYPEGFEQYF. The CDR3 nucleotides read TGTGCCAGCAGTTACCCAGAAGGGTTCGAGCAGTACTTC.

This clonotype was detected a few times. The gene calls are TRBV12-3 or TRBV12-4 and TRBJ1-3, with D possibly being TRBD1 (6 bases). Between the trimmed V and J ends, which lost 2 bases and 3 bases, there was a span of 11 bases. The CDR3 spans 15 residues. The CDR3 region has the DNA TGTGCCAGCAGTTTAAACGCAGGGGTTGGAAACACCATATATTTT. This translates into CASSLNAGVGNTIYF.

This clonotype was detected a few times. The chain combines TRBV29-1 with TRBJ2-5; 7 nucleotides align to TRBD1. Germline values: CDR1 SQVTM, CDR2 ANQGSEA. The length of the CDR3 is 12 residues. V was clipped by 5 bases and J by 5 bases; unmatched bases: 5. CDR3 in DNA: TGCAGCGTTACTAGGGGGCTTGAGACCCAGTACTTC. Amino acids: CSVTRGLETQYF. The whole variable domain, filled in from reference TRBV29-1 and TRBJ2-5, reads SAVISQKPSRDICQRGTSLTIQCQVDSQVTMMFWYRQQPGQSLTLIATANQGSEATYESGFVIDKFPISRPNLTFSTLTVSNMSPEDSSIYLCSVTRGLETQYFGPGTRLLVL.

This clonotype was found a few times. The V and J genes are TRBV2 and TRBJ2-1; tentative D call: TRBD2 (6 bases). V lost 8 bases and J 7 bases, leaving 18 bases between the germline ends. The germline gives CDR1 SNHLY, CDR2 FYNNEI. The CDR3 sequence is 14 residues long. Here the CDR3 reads CASGGRSWRNEQFF. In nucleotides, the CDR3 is TGTGCCAGCGGTGGGAGGTCTTGGCGAAATGAGCAGTTCTTC.

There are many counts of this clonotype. The CDR3 reads CASSLTSGINGELFF. DNA for the CDR3: TGCGCCAGCAGCTTAACTAGCGGGATTAACGGGGAGCTGTTTTTT. The chain carries TRBV5-1 and TRBJ2-2; TRBD2 aligns across 10 bases. The V and J ends lost 2 bases and 7 bases, in that order; junction bases with no gene match: 5. The CDR3 covers 15 residues. Germline lookup yields CDR1 SGHRS and CDR2 YFSETQ.

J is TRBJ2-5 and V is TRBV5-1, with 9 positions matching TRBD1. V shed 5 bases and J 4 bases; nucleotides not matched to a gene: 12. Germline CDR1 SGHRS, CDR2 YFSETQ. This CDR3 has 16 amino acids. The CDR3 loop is CASREAGQGVRETQYF. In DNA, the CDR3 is TGCGCCAGCAGGGAGGCGGGACAGGGTGTGAGAGAGACCCAGTACTTC.

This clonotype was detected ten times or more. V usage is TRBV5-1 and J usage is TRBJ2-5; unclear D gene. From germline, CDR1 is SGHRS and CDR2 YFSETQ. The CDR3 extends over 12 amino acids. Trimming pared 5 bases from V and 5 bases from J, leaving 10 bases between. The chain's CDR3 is CASSPLDETQYF. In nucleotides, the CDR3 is TGCGCCAGCAGTCCCTTAGATGAGACCCAGTACTTC. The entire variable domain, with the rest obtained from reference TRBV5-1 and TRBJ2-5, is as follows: KAGVTQTPRYLIKTRGQQVTLSCSPISGHRSVSWYQQTPGQGLQFLFEYFSETQRNKGNFPGRFSGRQFSNSRSEMNVSTLELGDSALYLCASSPLDETQYFGPGTRLLVL.

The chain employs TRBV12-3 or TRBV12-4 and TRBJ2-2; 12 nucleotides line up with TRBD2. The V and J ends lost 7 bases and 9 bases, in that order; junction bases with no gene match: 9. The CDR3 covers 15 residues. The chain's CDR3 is CASTPSGRAGRELFF. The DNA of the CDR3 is TGTGCCAGCACCCCTAGCGGGAGGGCCGGCCGGGAGCTGTTTTTT.

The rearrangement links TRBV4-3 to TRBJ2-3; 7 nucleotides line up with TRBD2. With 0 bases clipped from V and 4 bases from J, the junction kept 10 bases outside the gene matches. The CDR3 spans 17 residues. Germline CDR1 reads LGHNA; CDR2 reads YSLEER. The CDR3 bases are TGCGCCAGCAGCCAAGATCGGGGCGGGAGTAGCGCAGATACGCAGTATTTT. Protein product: CASSQDRGGSSADTQYF.

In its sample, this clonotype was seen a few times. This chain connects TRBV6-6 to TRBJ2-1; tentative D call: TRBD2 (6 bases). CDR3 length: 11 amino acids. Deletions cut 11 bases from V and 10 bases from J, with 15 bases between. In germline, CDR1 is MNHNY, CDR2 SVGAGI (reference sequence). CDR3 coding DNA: TGTGCCGGTCGAGGGGCGGGGGAGCAGTTCTTC. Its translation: CAGRGAGEQFF.

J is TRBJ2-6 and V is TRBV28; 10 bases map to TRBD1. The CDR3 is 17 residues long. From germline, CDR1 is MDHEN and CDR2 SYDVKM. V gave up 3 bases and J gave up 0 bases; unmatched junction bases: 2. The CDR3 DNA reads TGTGCCAGCAGTTTTTGGACAGGGGGCTCTGGGGCCAACGTCCTGACTTTC. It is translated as CASSFWTGGSGANVLTF. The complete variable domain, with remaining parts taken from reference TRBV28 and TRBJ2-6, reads DVKVTQSSRYLVKRTGEKVFLECVQDMDHENMFWYRQDPGLGLRLIYFSYDVKMKEKGDIPEGYSVSREKKERFSLILESASTNQTSMYLCASSFWTGGSGANVLTFGAGSRLTVL.

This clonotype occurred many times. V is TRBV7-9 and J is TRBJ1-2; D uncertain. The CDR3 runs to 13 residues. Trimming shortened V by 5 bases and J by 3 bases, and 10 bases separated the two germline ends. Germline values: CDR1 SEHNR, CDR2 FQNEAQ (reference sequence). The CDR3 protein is CASSPDGYYGYTF. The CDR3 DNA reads TGTGCCAGCAGCCCCGACGGTTACTATGGCTACACCTTC.

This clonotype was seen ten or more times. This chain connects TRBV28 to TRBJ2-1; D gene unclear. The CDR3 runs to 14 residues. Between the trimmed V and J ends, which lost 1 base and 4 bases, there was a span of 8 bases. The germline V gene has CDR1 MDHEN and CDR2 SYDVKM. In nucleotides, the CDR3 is TGTGCCAGCAGTTTATACCGAATATACAATGAGCAGTTCTTC. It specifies CASSLYRIYNEQFF.

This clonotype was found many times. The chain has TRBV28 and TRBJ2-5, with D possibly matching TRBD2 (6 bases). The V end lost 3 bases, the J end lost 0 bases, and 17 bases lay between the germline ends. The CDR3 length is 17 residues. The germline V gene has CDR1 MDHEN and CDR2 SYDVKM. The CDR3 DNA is TGTGCCAGCAGTTTCCGGGGGTTAACAGTTTACCAAGAGACCCAGTACTTC. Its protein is CASSFRGLTVYQETQYF.

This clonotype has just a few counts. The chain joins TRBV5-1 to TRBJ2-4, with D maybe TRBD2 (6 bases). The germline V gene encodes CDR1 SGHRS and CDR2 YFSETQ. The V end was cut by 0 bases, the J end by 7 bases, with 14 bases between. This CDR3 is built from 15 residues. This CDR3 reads CASSLDGGGGNIQYF. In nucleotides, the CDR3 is TGCGCCAGCAGCTTGGATGGGGGAGGTGGTAACATTCAGTACTTC.

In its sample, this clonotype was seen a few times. CDR3 sequence reads: CASKGLAGGGTDTQYF. CDR3 coding DNA: TGTGCCAGCAAGGGACTAGCGGGAGGGGGCACAGATACGCAGTATTTT. The chain has TRBV6-1 and TRBJ2-3; TRBD2 matches 16 bases. Germline V gives CDR1 MNHNS, CDR2 SASEGT. The CDR3 runs 16 residues. Trimming took 7 bases from V and 1 from J; bases not matched to a gene: 2.

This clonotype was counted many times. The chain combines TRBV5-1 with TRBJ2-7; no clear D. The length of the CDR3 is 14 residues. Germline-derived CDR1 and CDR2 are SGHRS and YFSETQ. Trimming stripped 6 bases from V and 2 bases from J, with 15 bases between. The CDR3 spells CASNPSGSTYEQYF. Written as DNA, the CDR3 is TGCGCCAGCAACCCGTCCGGGTCTACCTACGAGCAGTACTTC.

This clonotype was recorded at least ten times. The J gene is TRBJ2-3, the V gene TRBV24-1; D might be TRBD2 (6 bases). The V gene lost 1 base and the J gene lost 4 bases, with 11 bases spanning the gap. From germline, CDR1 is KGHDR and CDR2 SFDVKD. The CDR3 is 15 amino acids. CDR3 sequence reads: CATSDFGRGADTQYF. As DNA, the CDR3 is TGTGCCACCAGTGATTTCGGGAGAGGCGCAGATACGCAGTATTTT.

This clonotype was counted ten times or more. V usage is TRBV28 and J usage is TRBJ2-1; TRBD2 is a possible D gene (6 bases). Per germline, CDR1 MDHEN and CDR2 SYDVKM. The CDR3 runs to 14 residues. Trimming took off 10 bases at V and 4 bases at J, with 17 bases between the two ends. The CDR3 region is CATLEAGRYNEQFF. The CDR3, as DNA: TGTGCCACCTTGGAGGCGGGAAGATACAATGAGCAGTTCTTC.

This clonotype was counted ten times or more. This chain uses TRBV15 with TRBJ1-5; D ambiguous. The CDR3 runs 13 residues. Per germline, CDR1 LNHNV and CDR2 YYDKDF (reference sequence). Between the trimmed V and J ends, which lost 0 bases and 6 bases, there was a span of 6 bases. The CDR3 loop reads CATSRDLGQPQHF. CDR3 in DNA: TGTGCCACCAGCAGAGATTTAGGTCAGCCCCAGCATTTT.